This T cell receptor (beta chain) was retrieved from a study of T cells after yellow fever vaccination. Overall study context: For low cell numbers, libraries were made with SMART-Seq v4 Ultra Low Input.

From the 5' RACE reads, TCRdb called clonotypes with MiXCR, one entry per CDR3 protein. The sample consists of just over 250,000 distinct CDR3 sequences, over 4.5% of them appearing once. This clonotype was counted many times. The starting material was CD4+ T cells sorted from PBMCs, obtained on the day of the yellow fever booster vaccination. The TCR comes from a man aged 18 to 29 who received the YFV17D yellow fever vaccine.

This CDR3 reads CASSQDGTYNSPLHF. As DNA, the CDR3 is TGTGCCAGCAGCCAAGACGGAACCTATAATTCACCCCTCCACTTT. V gene TRBV4-2 combines with J gene TRBJ1-6; no definite D call. This CDR3 comprises 15 residues. Germline CDR1 LGHNA, CDR2 YNFKEQ. The V end was cut by 0 bases, the J end by 2 bases, with 5 bases between.